The 29 T cell receptor beta chains in this list originate from one sample, sequenced in a study of cytomegalovirus exposure and HLA in healthy donors. Both 60 Vbeta primers and 13 Jbeta primers went into the PCR. Sequencing was performed with immunoSEQ multiplex PCR; in TCRdb, only in-frame clones are kept and a portion is missing. The table records more than 95,000 clones, just under 80% of them present only once. The sequencing input was PBMCs. The source is a man in his thirties or forties in good health and CMV-seronegative.

The chain combines TRBV30 with TRBJ2-1; 12 nucleotides agree with TRBD2. CDR1 GTSNPN and CDR2 SVGIG come from the germline V gene (reference sequence). There are 15 residues in the CDR3. The trim removed 3 bases at V and 4 bases at J, leaving 4 bases unmatched. The CDR3 reads CAWRPSGRVYNEQFF. CDR3 bases: TGTGCCTGGAGGCCTAGCGGGAGGGTGTACAATGAGCAGTTCTTC.

V and J are TRBV5-8 and TRBJ2-5; weak D call: TRBD1 (5 bases). Germline V gene sequence: CDR1 SGHTS, CDR2 YDEGEE. The CDR3 loop spans 13 amino acids. V was clipped by 2 bases and J by 4 bases, with 9 bases between them. CDR3 sequence (DNA): TGTGCCAGCAGCTTAGGACACCGAGAGACCCAGTACTTC. It yields the protein CASSLGHRETQYF. The full variable domain, its missing parts supplied by reference TRBV5-8 and TRBJ2-5, is EAGVTQSPTHLIKTRGQQATLRCSPISGHTSVYWYQQALGLGLQFLLWYDEGEERNRGNFPPRFSGRQFPNYSSELNVNALELEDSALYLCASSLGHRETQYFGPGTRLLVL.

The rearrangement links TRBV2 to TRBJ2-7; D perhaps matches TRBD1 (5 bases). The germline V gene has CDR1 SNHLY and CDR2 FYNNEI. The V end was cut by 5 bases, the J end by 6 bases, with 14 bases between. The CDR3 totals 13 residues. CDR3 nucleotide sequence: TGTGCCAGCAGTTACCAGGGCAGGCTCGAGCAGTACTTC. This sequence encodes CASSYQGRLEQYF.

The chain links TRBV10-3 to TRBJ2-7; 8 nucleotides line up with TRBD2. V lost 7 bases to trimming and J lost 7 bases; unmatched junction nucleotides: 9. This CDR3 has 13 amino acids. Per the germline V gene, CDR1 is ENHRY and CDR2 is SYGVKD. CDR3 sequence (DNA): TGTGCCATCACCCCGGTTGCTAGCGGGGAGCAGTACTTC. Its translation is CAITPVASGEQYF.

The V and J genes are TRBV10-3 and TRBJ2-7, with D possibly matching TRBD2 (6 bases). The CDR3 totals 13 residues. V lost 8 bases, J lost 0 bases, and 11 bases lay in between. CDR1 ENHRY and CDR2 SYGVKD come from the germline V gene. CDR3 nucleotides: TGTGCCATCTCTAGCGCCAGCTCCTACGAGCAGTACTTC. Translating it yields CAISSASSYEQYF.

The chain combines TRBV10-1 with TRBJ2-7; 9 bases match TRBD2. V lost 0 bases, J lost 7 bases, and 7 bases stayed unmatched. Germline V gene sequence: CDR1 WNHNN, CDR2 SYGVQD (reference sequence). The CDR3 covers 15 residues. The CDR3: CASSESLAGAGEQYF. As DNA, the CDR3 is TGCGCCAGCAGTGAGTCTTTAGCGGGAGCGGGTGAGCAGTACTTC.

As for this clone: The junction differs from germline at one of its ends, possibly a read error. This sequence joins TRBV20-1 and TRBJ2-7, with D perhaps being TRBD1 or TRBD2 (5 bases each). The CDR3 covers 11 residues. CDR1 is DFQATT, CDR2 SNEGSKA, per germline (reference sequence). As DNA, the CDR3 is TGCAGTGCCAGAGGGGAGTACGAGCAGTACTTC. Its protein product is CSARGEYEQYF.

The chain employs TRBV9 and TRBJ2-1, with D possibly TRBD1 on 6 matching bases. The CDR3 is 15 amino acids. Germline V gene data show CDR1 as SGDLS and CDR2 as YYNGEE. Trimming cost V 0 bases and J 2 bases, with 9 bases left between them. The CDR3 loop is CASSVAGQTYNEQFF. The DNA for the CDR3 is TGTGCCAGCAGCGTAGCGGGACAAACCTACAATGAGCAGTTCTTC.

For the CDR3, the DNA is TGTGCCAGCAGTGCCACTGCTCAAGAGACCCAGTACTTC. Its protein is CASSATAQETQYF. This chain links TRBV6-1 with TRBJ2-5, with unresolved D. V lost 4 bases, J lost 2 bases, and 8 bases lay in between. CDR3 length equals 13 residues. CDR1 and CDR2 from the germline V gene are MNHNS and SASEGT.

V is TRBV18 and J is TRBJ1-4, with a tentative D call TRBD1 (5 bases). Germline CDR1 and CDR2: KGHSH and LQKENI. V was shortened by 0 bases and J by 1 base, with 9 bases between the two germline ends. The CDR3 is 16 amino acids. The CDR3 DNA sequence: TGTGCCAGCTCACCACCTCCAGGGATAACTAATGAAAAACTGTTTTTT. Its translation: CASSPPPGITNEKLFF.

J is TRBJ2-3 and V is TRBV5-5; no clear D gene. This CDR3 has 14 residues. The germline V gene encodes CDR1 SGHKS and CDR2 YYEKEE (reference sequence). V lost 0 bases and J 1 base, leaving 6 bases between the germline ends. The CDR3 here is CASSLAGRTDTQYF. In DNA, the CDR3 is TGTGCCAGCAGCTTGGCTGGGCGCACAGATACGCAGTATTTT.

The chain links TRBV10-3 to TRBJ1-1; 9 nucleotides line up with TRBD1. This CDR3 has 15 amino acids. CDR1 and CDR2 from the germline V gene are ENHRY and SYGVKD. Trimming cost V 5 bases and J 0 bases; bases outside gene matches: 4. The CDR3 here is CAISRGQGLNTEAFF. The CDR3 coding sequence is TGTGCCATCAGTAGGGGACAGGGTTTGAACACTGAAGCTTTCTTT.

This clone occurred a few times. The rearrangement uses TRBV29-1 and TRBJ1-2, with 10 bases aligning to TRBD1. CDR1 is SQVTM and CDR2 is ANQGSEA in the germline V gene. J gave up 8 bases and V 7 bases, and 7 bases lay outside the gene matches. This CDR3 has 12 amino acids. CDR3 loop: CSADRGLGGYTF. CDR3 sequence (DNA): TGCAGCGCCGACAGGGGGCTAGGCGGCTACACCTTC.

V is TRBV5-1 and J is TRBJ2-2; D remains unclear. Germline V lookup: CDR1 SGHRS, CDR2 YFSETQ. CDR3 length: 16 amino acids. The V gene lost 0 bases and the J gene lost 0 bases, with 9 bases spanning the gap. The DNA of the CDR3 is TGCGCCAGCAGCTTGGTACGGCAGGCGAACACCGGGGAGCTGTTTTTT. This gives the protein CASSLVRQANTGELFF.

The chain employs TRBV5-4 and TRBJ2-2, with D unresolved. The CDR3 length is 13 residues. Trimming pared 0 bases from V and 6 bases from J, leaving 6 bases between. Germline CDR1 reads SGHNT; CDR2 reads YYREEE (reference sequence). The CDR3 loop reads CASSLDQSGELFF. The CDR3 DNA follows: TGTGCCAGCAGCTTGGATCAGTCCGGGGAGCTGTTTTTT.

The chain carries TRBV28 and TRBJ2-7, with a tentative D call TRBD1 (6 bases). From germline, CDR1 is MDHEN and CDR2 SYDVKM. V lost 11 bases, J lost 3 bases, and 14 bases lay in between. The CDR3 covers 12 residues. The CDR3 is CAEQGLGYEQYF. In DNA form, the CDR3 reads TGTGCCGAACAGGGATTGGGCTACGAGCAGTACTTC.

This clone was picked up a small number of times. J is TRBJ2-7 and V is TRBV2; 9 nucleotides match TRBD1. The CDR3 is made up of 15 amino acids. V was clipped by 3 bases and J by 5 bases; unmatched bases: 8. The germline gives CDR1 SNHLY, CDR2 FYNNEI. CDR3 in amino acids: CASSDRGQGFDEQYF. The CDR3 DNA reads TGTGCCAGCAGTGACAGGGGACAGGGTTTCGACGAGCAGTACTTC. Full variable domain (missing parts from reference TRBV2 and TRBJ2-7): EPEVTQTPSHQVTQMGQEVILRCVPISNHLYFYWYRQILGQKVEFLVSFYNNEISEKSEIFDDQFSVERPDGSNFTLKIRSTKLEDSAMYFCASSDRGQGFDEQYFGPGTRLTVT.

The V and J genes are TRBV11-3 and TRBJ2-2, with TRBD1 matching 7 bases. The germline V gene encodes CDR1 SGHNT and CDR2 YENEEA. Germline trimming cut 5 bases from V and 7 bases from J; bases unmatched to any gene: 13. CDR3 length: 16 residues. CDR3: CASSPPATGDHGELFF. The CDR3 bases are TGTGCCAGCAGCCCTCCGGCCACAGGGGATCACGGGGAGCTGTTTTTT. Looking up the rest from reference TRBV11-3 and TRBJ2-2 gives the full variable domain: EAGVVQSPRYKIIEKKQPVAFWCNPISGHNTLYWYLQNLGQGPELLIRYENEEAVDDSQLPKDRFSAERLKGVDSTLKIQPAELGDSAVYLCASSPPATGDHGELFFGEGSRLTVL.

The V and J genes are TRBV28 and TRBJ2-2; a weak D match, TRBD1 (6 bases). V was pared by 10 bases and J by 1 base, with 22 bases between. There are 17 residues in the CDR3. Germline values: CDR1 MDHEN, CDR2 SYDVKM. The CDR3 nucleotides read TGTGCCATTACACTTAACTCCGGGACACGGAACACCGGGGAGCTGTTTTTT. Translated, it gives CAITLNSGTRNTGELFF.

The rearrangement links TRBV6-5 to TRBJ1-5, with D unclear. CDR3 length equals 14 residues. Germline lookup yields CDR1 MNHEY and CDR2 SVGAGI. Trimming removed 0 bases at V and 7 bases at J, with 10 bases between. CDR3 coding DNA: TGTGCCAGCAGTTACTCAGAGGGTTACCAGCCCCAGCATTTT. Protein: CASSYSEGYQPQHF.

The rearrangement links TRBV27 to TRBJ2-7, with 8 bases that match TRBD2. This CDR3 contains 13 residues. Trimming cost V 9 bases and J 1 base; bases outside gene matches: 5. In germline, CDR1 is MNHEY, CDR2 SMNVEV (reference sequence). CDR3 bases: TGTGCCAGTTGGACTAGCCTATCCTACGAGCAGTACTTC. This codes for CASWTSLSYEQYF.

This clone came up once. The rearrangement uses TRBV27 and TRBJ1-1, with TRBD1 as a possible D gene (5 bases). V gave up 3 bases and J gave up 1 base, with 6 bases separating them. In germline, CDR1 is MNHEY, CDR2 SMNVEV (reference sequence). CDR3 length equals 13 residues. The CDR3 spells CASSLTANTEAFF. In nucleotides, the CDR3 is TGTGCCAGCAGTTTGACAGCGAACACTGAAGCTTTCTTT.

The chain employs TRBV15 and TRBJ1-1; D call uncertain. The CDR3 is made up of 17 amino acids. CDR1 LNHNV and CDR2 YYDKDF come from the germline V gene (reference sequence). Trimming shortened V by 5 bases and J by 2 bases, and 21 bases separated the two germline ends. CDR3 bases: TGTGCCACCAGCCAGAATCTGGAATCGACAACTAACACTGAAGCTTTCTTT. It codes for CATSQNLESTTNTEAFF.

This clone appeared a single time. The chain is built from TRBV6-5 and TRBJ2-7; 12 positions match TRBD1. Germline V CDR1 and CDR2: MNHEY, SVGAGI. There are 15 residues in the CDR3. V dropped 4 bases and J dropped 5; count of bases not matched to a gene: 6. CDR3 DNA sequence: TGTGCCAGCAGTTTCCCGGGACAGGGGGCCCACGAGCAGTACTTC. Protein product: CASSFPGQGAHEQYF.

The chain uses TRBV28 and TRBJ2-5; possibly TRBD2 for D (5 bases). The V end was cut by 8 bases, the J end by 1 base, with 14 bases between. The CDR3 totals 14 residues. Germline CDR1 reads MDHEN; CDR2 reads SYDVKM. The CDR3 DNA reads TGTGCCAGCGTAGGTACCGCGGGCCAAGAGACCCAGTACTTC. This translates into CASVGTAGQETQYF.

V is TRBV7-9 and J is TRBJ1-1, with D possibly TRBD1 on 6 matching bases. The V end was cut by 6 bases, the J end by 8 bases, with 19 bases between. The CDR3 is 14 amino acids. Germline V CDR1 and CDR2: SEHNR, FQNEAQ (reference sequence). CDR3 region: CASSRSILQGEAFF. The CDR3 DNA sequence: TGTGCCAGCAGTCGATCAATCCTACAGGGAGAAGCTTTCTTT. Supplemented by reference TRBV7-9 and TRBJ1-1, the full variable domain reads DTGVSQNPRHKITKRGQNVTFRCDPISEHNRLYWYRQTLGQGPEFLTYFQNEAQLEKSRLLSDRFSAERPKGSFSTLEIQRTEQGDSAMYLCASSRSILQGEAFFGQGTRLTVV.

The chain uses TRBV7-2 and TRBJ2-3, with TRBD2 matching over 7 bases. Looked up from germline, CDR1 is SGHTA and CDR2 is FQGNSA. V lost 2 bases, J lost 6 bases, and 14 bases stayed unmatched. This CDR3 is 17 amino acids long. The CDR3 loop reads CASSLTRWEGRADTQYF. In DNA, the CDR3 is TGTGCCAGCAGCTTAACTCGGTGGGAGGGCCGTGCTGATACGCAGTATTTT.

The CDR3 DNA sequence: TGTGCCAGCAGTTATACGGTCAGGGCCTATAATTCACCCCTCCACTTT. It specifies CASSYTVRAYNSPLHF. This rearrangement joins TRBV6-5 to TRBJ1-6; D might be TRBD1 (5 bases). The CDR3 is made up of 16 amino acids. In germline, CDR1 is MNHEY, CDR2 SVGAGI. V lost 3 bases and J lost 2, with 11 bases in between.

V gene TRBV7-2 combines with J gene TRBJ2-1; D is perhaps TRBD2 (5 bases). The germline V gene encodes CDR1 SGHTA and CDR2 FQGNSA. Trimming pared 1 base from V and 8 bases from J, leaving 18 bases between. The CDR3 is 16 residues long. The CDR3 is CASSLVGVGGLDEQFF. The CDR3 DNA reads TGTGCCAGCAGCTTAGTCGGGGTTGGTGGGCTCGATGAGCAGTTCTTC.